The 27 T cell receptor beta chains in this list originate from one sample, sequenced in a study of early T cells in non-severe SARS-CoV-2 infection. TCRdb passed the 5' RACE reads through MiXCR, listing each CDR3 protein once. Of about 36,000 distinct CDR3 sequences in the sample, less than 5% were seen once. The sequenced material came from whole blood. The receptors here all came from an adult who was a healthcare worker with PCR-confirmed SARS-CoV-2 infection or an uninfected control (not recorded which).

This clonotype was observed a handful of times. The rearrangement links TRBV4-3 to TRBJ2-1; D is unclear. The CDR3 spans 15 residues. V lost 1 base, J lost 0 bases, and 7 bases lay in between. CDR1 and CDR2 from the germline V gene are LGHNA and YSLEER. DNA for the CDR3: TGCGCCAGCAGCCAAGTTTCCAGCTCCTACAATGAGCAGTTCTTC. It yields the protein CASSQVSSSYNEQFF.

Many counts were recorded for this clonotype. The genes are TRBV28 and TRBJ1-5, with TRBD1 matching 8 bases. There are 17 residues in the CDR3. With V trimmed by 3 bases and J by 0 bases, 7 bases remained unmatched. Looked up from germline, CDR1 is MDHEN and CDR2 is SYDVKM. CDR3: CASSFSRQGLSNQPQHF. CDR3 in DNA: TGTGCCAGCAGTTTTTCTAGACAGGGGCTTAGCAATCAGCCCCAGCATTTT.

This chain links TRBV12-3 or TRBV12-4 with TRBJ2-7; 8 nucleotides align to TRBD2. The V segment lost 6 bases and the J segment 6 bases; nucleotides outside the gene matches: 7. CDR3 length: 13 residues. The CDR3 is CASSRRLASEQYV. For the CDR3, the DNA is TGTGCCAGCAGCCGCCGACTAGCGTCCGAGCAGTACGTC.

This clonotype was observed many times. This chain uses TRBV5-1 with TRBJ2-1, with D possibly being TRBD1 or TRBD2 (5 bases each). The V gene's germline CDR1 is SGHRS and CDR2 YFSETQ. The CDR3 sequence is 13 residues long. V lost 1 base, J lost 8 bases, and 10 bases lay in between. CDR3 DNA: TGCGCCAGCAGCTTGCGAGGGGAACATGAGCAGTTCTTC. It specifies CASSLRGEHEQFF.

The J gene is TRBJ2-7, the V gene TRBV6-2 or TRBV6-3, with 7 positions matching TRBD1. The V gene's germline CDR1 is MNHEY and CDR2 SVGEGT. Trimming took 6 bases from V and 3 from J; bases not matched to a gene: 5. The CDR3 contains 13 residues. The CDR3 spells CASRTGTDYEQYV. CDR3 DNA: TGTGCCAGCAGGACCGGGACAGACTACGAGCAGTACGTC.

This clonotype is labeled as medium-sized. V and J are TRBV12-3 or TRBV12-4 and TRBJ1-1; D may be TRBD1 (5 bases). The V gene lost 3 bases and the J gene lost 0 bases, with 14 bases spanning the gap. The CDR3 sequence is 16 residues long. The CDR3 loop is CASSFPPGGMNTEAFF. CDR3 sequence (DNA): TGTGCCAGCAGTTTTCCTCCGGGGGGGATGAACACTGAAGCTTTCTTT.

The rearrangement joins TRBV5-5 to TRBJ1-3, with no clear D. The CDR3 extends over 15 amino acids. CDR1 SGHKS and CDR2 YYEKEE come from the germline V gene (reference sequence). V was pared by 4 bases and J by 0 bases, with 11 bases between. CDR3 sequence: CASSPVGISGNTIYF. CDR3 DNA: TGTGCCAGCAGCCCTGTGGGTATCTCTGGAAACACCATATATTTT. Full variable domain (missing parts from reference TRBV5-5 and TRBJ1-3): DAGVTQSPTHLIKTRGQQVTLRCSPISGHKSVSWYQQVLGQGPQFIFQYYEKEERGRGNFPDRFSARQFPNYSSELNVNALLLGDSALYLCASSPVGISGNTIYFGEGSWLTVV.

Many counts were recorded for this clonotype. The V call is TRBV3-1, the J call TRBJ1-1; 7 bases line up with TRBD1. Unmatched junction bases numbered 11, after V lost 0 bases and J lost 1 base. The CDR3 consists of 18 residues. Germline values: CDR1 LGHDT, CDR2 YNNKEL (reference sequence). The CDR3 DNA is TGTGCCAGCAGCCAAGATTTACCCGGGACAGCTGGGAACACTGAAGCTTTCTTT. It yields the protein CASSQDLPGTAGNTEAFF. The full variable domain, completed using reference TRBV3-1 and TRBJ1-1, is DTAVSQTPKYLVTQMGNDKSIKCEQNLGHDTMYWYKQDSKKFLKIMFSYNNKELIINETVPNRFSPKSPDKAHLNLHINSLELGDSAVYFCASSQDLPGTAGNTEAFFGQGTRLTVV.

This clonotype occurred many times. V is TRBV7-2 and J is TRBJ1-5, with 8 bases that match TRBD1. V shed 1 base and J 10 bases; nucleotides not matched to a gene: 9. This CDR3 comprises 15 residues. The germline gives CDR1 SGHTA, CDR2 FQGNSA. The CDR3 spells CASSLVWTGSGPQHF. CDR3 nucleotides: TGTGCCAGCAGCTTAGTTTGGACAGGGTCCGGACCCCAGCATTTT. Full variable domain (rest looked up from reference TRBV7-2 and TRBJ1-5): GAGVSQSPSNKVTEKGKDVELRCDPISGHTALYWYRQSLGQGLEFLIYFQGNSAPDKSGLPSDRFSAERTGGSVSTLTIQRTQQEDSAVYLCASSLVWTGSGPQHFGDGTRLSIL.

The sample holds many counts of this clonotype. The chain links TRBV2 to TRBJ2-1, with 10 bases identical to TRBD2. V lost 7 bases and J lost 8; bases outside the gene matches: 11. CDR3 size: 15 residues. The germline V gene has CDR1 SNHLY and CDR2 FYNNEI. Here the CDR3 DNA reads TGTGCCAGCAAGGAAGGGACTAGCGCGGGGCATGAGCAGTTCTTC. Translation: CASKEGTSAGHEQFF. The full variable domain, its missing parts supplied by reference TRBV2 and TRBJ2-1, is EPEVTQTPSHQVTQMGQEVILRCVPISNHLYFYWYRQILGQKVEFLVSFYNNEISEKSEIFDDQFSVERPDGSNFTLKIRSTKLEDSAMYFCASKEGTSAGHEQFFGPGTRLTVL.

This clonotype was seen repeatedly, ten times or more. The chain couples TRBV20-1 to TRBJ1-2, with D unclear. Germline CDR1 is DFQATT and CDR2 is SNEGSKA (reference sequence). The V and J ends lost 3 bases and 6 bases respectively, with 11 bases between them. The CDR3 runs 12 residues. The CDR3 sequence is CSASLQSNGYTF. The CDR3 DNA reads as TGCAGTGCTAGTTTGCAGAGTAATGGCTACACCTTC.

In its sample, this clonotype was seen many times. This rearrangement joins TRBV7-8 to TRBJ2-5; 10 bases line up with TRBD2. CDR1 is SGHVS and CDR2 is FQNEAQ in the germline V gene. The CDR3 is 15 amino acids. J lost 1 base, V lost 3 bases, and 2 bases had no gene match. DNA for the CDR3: TGTGCCAGCAGCTTTAGCGGGAGGTCCCAAGAGACCCAGTACTTC. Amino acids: CASSFSGRSQETQYF.

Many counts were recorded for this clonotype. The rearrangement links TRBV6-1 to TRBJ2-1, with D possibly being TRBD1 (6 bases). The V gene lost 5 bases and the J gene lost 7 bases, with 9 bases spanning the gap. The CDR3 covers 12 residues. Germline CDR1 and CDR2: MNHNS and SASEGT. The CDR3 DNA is TGTGCCAGCAGTAAACAGGGTAATGAGCAGTTCTTC. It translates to CASSKQGNEQFF.

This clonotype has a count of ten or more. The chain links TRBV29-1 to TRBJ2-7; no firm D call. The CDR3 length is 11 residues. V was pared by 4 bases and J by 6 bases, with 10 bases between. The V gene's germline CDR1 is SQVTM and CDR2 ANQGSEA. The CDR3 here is CSVGQFGEQYF. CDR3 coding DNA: TGCAGCGTTGGGCAGTTTGGCGAGCAGTACTTC.

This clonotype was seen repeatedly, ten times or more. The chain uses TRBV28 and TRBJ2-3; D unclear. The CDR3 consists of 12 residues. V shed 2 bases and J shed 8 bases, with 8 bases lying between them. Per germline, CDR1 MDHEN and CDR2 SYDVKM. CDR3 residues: CASSLISGTQYF. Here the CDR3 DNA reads TGTGCCAGCAGTTTAATTAGTGGTACGCAGTATTTT. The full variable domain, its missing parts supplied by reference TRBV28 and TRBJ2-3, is DVKVTQSSRYLVKRTGEKVFLECVQDMDHENMFWYRQDPGLGLRLIYFSYDVKMKEKGDIPEGYSVSREKKERFSLILESASTNQTSMYLCASSLISGTQYFGPGTRLTVL.

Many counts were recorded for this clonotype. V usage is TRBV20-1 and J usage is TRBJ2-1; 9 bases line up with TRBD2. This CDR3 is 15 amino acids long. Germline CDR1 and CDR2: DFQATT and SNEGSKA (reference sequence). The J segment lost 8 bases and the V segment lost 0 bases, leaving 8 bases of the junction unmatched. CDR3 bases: TGCAGTGCTAGAGATCGAGGACTAGCGCGCCATGAGCAGTTCTTC. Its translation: CSARDRGLARHEQFF.

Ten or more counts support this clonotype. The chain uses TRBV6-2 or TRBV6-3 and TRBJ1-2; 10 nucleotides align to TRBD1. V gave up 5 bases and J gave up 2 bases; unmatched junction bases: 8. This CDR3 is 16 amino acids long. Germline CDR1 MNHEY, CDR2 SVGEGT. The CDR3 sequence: CASSPRTGGKNYGYTF. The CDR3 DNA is TGTGCCAGCAGTCCCCGGACAGGGGGAAAGAACTATGGCTACACCTTC.

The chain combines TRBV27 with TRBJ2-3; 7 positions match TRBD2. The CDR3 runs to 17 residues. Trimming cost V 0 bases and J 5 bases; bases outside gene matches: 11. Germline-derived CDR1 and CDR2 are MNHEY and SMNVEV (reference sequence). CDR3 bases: TGTGCCAGCAGTTTATCGTCGAGGGAGGGCCCAGAAGATACGCAGTATTTT. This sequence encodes CASSLSSREGPEDTQYF.

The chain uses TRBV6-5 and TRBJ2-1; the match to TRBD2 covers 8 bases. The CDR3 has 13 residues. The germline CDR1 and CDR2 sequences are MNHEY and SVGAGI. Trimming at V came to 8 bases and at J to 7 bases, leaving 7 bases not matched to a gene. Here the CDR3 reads CASCGAGGNEQFF. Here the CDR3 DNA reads TGTGCCAGCTGCGGGGCGGGAGGTAATGAGCAGTTCTTC.

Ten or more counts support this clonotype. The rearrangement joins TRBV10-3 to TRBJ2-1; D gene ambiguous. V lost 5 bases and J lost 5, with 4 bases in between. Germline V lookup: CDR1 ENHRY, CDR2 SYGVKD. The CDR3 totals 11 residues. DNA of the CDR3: TGTGCCATCAGTTTAGACAATGAGCAGTTCTTC. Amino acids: CAISLDNEQFF.

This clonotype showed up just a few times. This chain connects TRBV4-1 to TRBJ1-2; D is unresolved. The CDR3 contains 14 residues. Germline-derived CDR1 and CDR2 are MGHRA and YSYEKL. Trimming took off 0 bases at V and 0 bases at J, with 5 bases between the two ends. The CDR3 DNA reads TGCGCCAGCAGCCAAGACGAAGCTAACTATGGCTACACCTTC. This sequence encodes CASSQDEANYGYTF.

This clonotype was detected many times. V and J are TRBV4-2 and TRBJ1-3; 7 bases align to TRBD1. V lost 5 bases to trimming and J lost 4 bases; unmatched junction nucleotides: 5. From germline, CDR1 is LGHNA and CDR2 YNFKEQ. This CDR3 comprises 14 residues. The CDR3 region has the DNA TGTGCCAGCAGCTACACAGGGGAAGGAAACACCATATATTTT. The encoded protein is CASSYTGEGNTIYF.

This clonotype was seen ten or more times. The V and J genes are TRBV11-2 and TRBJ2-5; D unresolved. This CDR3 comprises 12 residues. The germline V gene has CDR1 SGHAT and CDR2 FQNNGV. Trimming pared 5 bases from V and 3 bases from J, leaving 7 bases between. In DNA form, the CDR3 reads TGTGCCAGCAGCCGCTTCAAAGAGACCCAGTACTTC. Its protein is CASSRFKETQYF.

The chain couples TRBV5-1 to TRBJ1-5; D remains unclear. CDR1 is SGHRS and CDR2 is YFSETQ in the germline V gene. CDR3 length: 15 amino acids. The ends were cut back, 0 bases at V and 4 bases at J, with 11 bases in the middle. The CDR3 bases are TGCGCCAGCAGCTTGGATGGCAGTAGGAATCAGCCCCAGCATTTT. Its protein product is CASSLDGSRNQPQHF.

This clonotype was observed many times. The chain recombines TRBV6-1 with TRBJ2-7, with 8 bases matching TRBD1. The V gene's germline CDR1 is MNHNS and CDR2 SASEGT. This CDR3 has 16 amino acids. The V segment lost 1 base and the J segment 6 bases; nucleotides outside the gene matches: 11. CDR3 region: CASSEEGGQGGSEQYF. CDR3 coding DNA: TGTGCCAGCAGTGAAGAGGGCGGACAGGGAGGTAGCGAGCAGTACTTC.

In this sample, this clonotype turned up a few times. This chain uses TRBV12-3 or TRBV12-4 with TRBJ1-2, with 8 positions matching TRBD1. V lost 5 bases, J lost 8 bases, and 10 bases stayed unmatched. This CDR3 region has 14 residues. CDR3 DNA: TGTGCCAGCAGTCCCGGTACAGGGGGTAACGGCTACACCTTC. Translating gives CASSPGTGGNGYTF.

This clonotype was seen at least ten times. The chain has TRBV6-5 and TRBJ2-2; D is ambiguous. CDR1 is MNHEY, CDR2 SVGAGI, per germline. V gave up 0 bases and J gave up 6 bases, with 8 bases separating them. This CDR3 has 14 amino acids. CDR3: CASSYSRGSGELFF. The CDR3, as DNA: TGTGCCAGCAGTTACTCGAGAGGCTCCGGGGAGCTGTTTTTT.